These T cell receptor beta chains were read from a single sample in a study of Graves' ophthalmopathy and Graves' hyperthyroidism. MiXCR, applied by TCRdb to the multiplex PCR reads, yields one record per CDR3 protein. The table records about 240,000 distinct CDR3 sequences, around 42% of them present only once. The specimen sequenced was peripheral blood. These receptor sequences come from an adult man with Graves' ophthalmopathy. CDR3s include the opening cysteine and the closing phenylalanine or tryptophan. D genes are given only for firm matches. Part of the rows lack a size; the others show once, few, many or a class for expanded clones.

NA	NA	TRBJ2-5	TRBV7-3	CASSLAEEETQYF	TGTGCCAGCAGCTTAGCCGAGGAGGAGACCCAGTACTTC
NA	NA	TRBJ1-6	TRBV12-3/TRBV12-4	CASSLSGRDRPLHF	TGTGCCAGCAGTTTAAGTGGGAGGGACCGGCCCCTCCACTTT
NA	NA	TRBJ1-1	TRBV2	CASSALMDTMNTEAFF	TGTGCCAGCAGTGCACTTATGGACACTATGAACACTGAAGCTTTCTTT
few	NA	TRBJ1-2	TRBV7-6	CASSNTATGLDGYTF	TGTGCCAGCAGCAACACAGCAACAGGGCTTGATGGCTACACCTTC
NA	TRBD2	TRBJ2-7	TRBV5-6	CASSFGTSGPYEQYF	TGTGCCAGCAGCTTTGGGACTAGCGGTCCCTACGAGCAGTACTTC
few	NA	TRBJ2-6	TRBV20-1	CSARGPISGANVLTF	TGCAGTGCTAGAGGACCGATCTCTGGGGCCAACGTCCTGACTTTC
once	NA	TRBJ2-5	TRBV7-3	CASSIDAPTVGQETRYF	TGTGCCAGTAGTATAGATGCTCCAACAGTCGGACAAGAGACCCGGTACTTC
NA	NA	TRBJ2-7	TRBV6-6	CASTSLSGTATFRYF	TGTGCCAGCACTTCCCTGTCCGGGACGGCTACCTTTCGGTACTTC
once	NA	TRBJ1-1	TRBV19	CASRPVYQGRNTEAFF	TGTGCCAGTAGACCTGTATATCAGGGTCGGAACACTGAAGCTTTCTTT
NA	TRBD1	TRBJ2-7	TRBV12-3/TRBV12-4	CAGRRDRGDEQYF	TGTGCCGGCAGACGGGACAGGGGAGACGAGCAGTACTTC
few	NA	TRBJ2-2	TRBV29-1	CSGGDTGELFF	TGCAGCGGCGGAGACACCGGGGAGCTGTTTTTT
many	NA	TRBJ2-7	TRBV10-3	CAISESTDMSF	TGTGCCATCAGTGAGTCTACAGATATGTCCTTC
many	NA	TRBJ2-2	TRBV12-3/TRBV12-4	CASSPLSNTGELFF	TGTGCCAGCAGCCCCCTATCCAACACCGGGGAGCTGTTTTTT
few	NA	TRBJ2-7	TRBV7-2	CASSLGPRGTYEQYF	TGTGCCAGCAGCTTAGGCCCGCGGGGAACCTACGAGCAGTACTTC
NA	TRBD2	TRBJ2-5	TRBV29-1	CSVKLAGVETQYF	TGCAGCGTTAAACTAGCGGGAGTGGAGACCCAGTACTTC
few	NA	TRBJ1-1	TRBV15	CATSSSTVGEAFF	TGTGCCACCAGCTCATCGACTGTAGGGGAAGCTTTCTTT
few	NA	TRBJ2-2	TRBV10-3	CAIRIDRITGELFF	TGTGCCATCAGGATTGACAGGATTACCGGGGAGCTGTTTTTT
NA	TRBD1	TRBJ2-7	TRBV10-2	CASSERTGAIRPPSYEQYF	TGCGCCAGCAGTGAGAGGACAGGGGCCATCCGACCCCCCTCCTACGAGCAGTACTTC
few	TRBD1	TRBJ2-1	TRBV20-1	CSAITGVIYNEQFF	TGCAGTGCCATCACAGGGGTGATCTACAATGAGCAGTTCTTC
NA	NA	TRBJ1-2	TRBV5-1	CASSLERAGAPSNYGYTF	TGCGCCAGCAGCTTGGAGAGAGCAGGGGCCCCCTCTAACTATGGCTACACCTTC
few	NA	TRBJ1-5	TRBV10-3	CASSYPPQGSNQPQHF	TGTGCCAGCAGTTACCCGCCGCAGGGAAGCAATCAGCCCCAGCATTTT
many	NA	TRBJ1-6	TRBV7-6	CASSLTARDSPLHF	TGTGCCAGCAGCTTGACTGCTCGGGATTCACCCCTCCACTTT
NA	NA	TRBJ1-1	TRBV20-1	CSAREGGVNTEAFF	TGCAGTGCTAGAGAGGGAGGAGTGAACACTGAAGCTTTCTTT
NA	NA	TRBJ1-5	TRBV6-5	CASSPDRTDQPQHF	TGTGCCAGCAGCCCTGACAGGACCGATCAGCCCCAGCATTTT
few	NA	TRBJ2-5	TRBV2	CASSEWWGSQETQYF	TGTGCCAGCAGTGAATGGTGGGGGTCCCAAGAGACCCAGTACTTC
few	NA	TRBJ2-2	TRBV11-3	CASSLVGTANTGELFF	TGTGCCAGCAGCTTAGTTGGGACGGCGAACACCGGGGAGCTGTTTTTT
few	NA	TRBJ2-2	TRBV25-1	CASSVPGLAGELFF	TGTGCCAGCAGTGTGCCAGGGCTGGCCGGGGAGCTGTTTTTT
NA	TRBD1	TRBJ1-2	TRBV28	CASSDRGSGYGYTF	TGTGCCAGCAGTGACAGGGGGTCTGGCTATGGCTACACCTTC
NA	NA	TRBJ1-2	TRBV29-1	CSVPTSLLGYTF	TGCAGCGTACCGACCTCTCTTTTGGGCTACACCTTC
few	TRBD2	TRBJ2-7	TRBV6-5	CASRPLAGGREQYF	TGTGCCAGCAGACCTTTAGCGGGAGGGCGGGAGCAGTACTTC
once	NA	TRBJ2-2	TRBV7-9	CASLTGHNTGELFF	TGTGCCAGCCTGACAGGACACAACACCGGGGAGCTGTTTTTT
NA	NA	TRBJ2-7	TRBV10-2	CANLPNYRDEQYF	TGCGCCAACCTCCCGAATTACAGGGACGAGCAGTACTTC
few	NA	TRBJ1-2	TRBV14	CASSPLGSDLNYGYTF	TGTGCCAGCAGCCCTCTAGGGTCAGACCTAAACTATGGCTACACCTTC
NA	NA	TRBJ1-1	TRBV7-6	CASSLAGTPDTEAFF	TGTGCCAGCAGCTTAGCCGGGACTCCGGACACTGAAGCTTTCTTT
few	TRBD1	TRBJ1-2	TRBV3-1	CASSHRQGYGYTF	TGTGCCAGCAGCCATAGACAGGGCTATGGCTACACCTTC
many	NA	TRBJ2-5	TRBV10-2	CASGDPYQETQYF	TGCGCCAGCGGGGACCCGTACCAAGAGACCCAGTACTTC
few	NA	TRBJ2-6	TRBV10-3	CAISGGGPGANVLTF	TGTGCCATCAGTGGTGGCGGTCCCGGGGCCAACGTCCTGACTTTC
NA	NA	TRBJ1-1	TRBV6-1	CASSALGTPNGEALF	TGTGCCAGCAGTGCCCTCGGGACTCCTAACGGTGAAGCTCTCTTT
few	NA	TRBJ1-5	TRBV20-1	CSARDRGGSNQPQHF	TGCAGTGCTAGAGACCGCGGTGGTAGCAATCAGCCCCAGCATTTT
NA	TRBD2	TRBJ2-7	TRBV6-6	CASGLAGGDEQYF	TGTGCCAGCGGACTAGCGGGAGGTGACGAGCAGTACTTC
NA	TRBD1	TRBJ1-1	TRBV2	CASAGTVNTEAFF	TGTGCCAGCGCCGGGACAGTTAACACTGAAGCTTTCTTT
NA	NA	TRBJ1-2	TRBV9	CASSVESEAANYGYTF	TGTGCCAGCAGCGTAGAGTCGGAGGCGGCTAACTATGGCTACACCTTC
NA	NA	TRBJ1-2	TRBV2	CASGEWGTGVDDYTF	TGTGCCAGCGGTGAATGGGGGACGGGAGTTGATGACTACACCTTC
few	TRBD1	TRBJ2-2	TRBV7-9	CASVDRGKTGELFF	TGTGCCAGCGTTGACAGGGGGAAAACCGGGGAGCTGTTTTTT
NA	TRBD2	TRBJ2-2	TRBV7-3	CASSPQGSGSGTGELFF	TGTGCCAGCAGCCCGCAAGGAAGCGGGAGCGGTACCGGGGAGCTGTTTTTT
NA	NA	TRBJ2-7	TRBV15	CATSRDTGNEQYF	TGTGCCACCAGCAGAGATACAGGGAACGAGCAGTACTTC
few	NA	TRBJ1-4	TRBV19	CASRLGLDNEKLFF	TGTGCCAGTAGACTGGGGTTGGATAATGAAAAACTGTTTTTT
NA	NA	TRBJ2-5	TRBV20-1	CSASMAGRETQYF	TGCAGTGCTAGTATGGCAGGGAGAGAGACCCAGTACTTC
NA	NA	TRBJ2-6	TRBV7-9	CASSESNRGGPSGANVLTF	TGTGCCAGCAGTGAGTCGAACAGGGGAGGCCCCTCTGGGGCCAACGTCCTGACTTTC
NA	NA	TRBJ1-1	TRBV12-3/TRBV12-4	CASSQRKEAFF	TGTGCCAGCAGTCAGCGGAAGGAAGCTTTCTTT
NA	TRBD1	TRBJ1-2	TRBV28	CASRGTGVNYGYTF	TGTGCCAGCAGGGGGACAGGCGTAAACTATGGCTACACCTTC
many	TRBD2	TRBJ2-5	TRBV5-1	CASSPGGSGQETQYF	TGCGCCAGCAGCCCGGGAGGGAGCGGACAAGAGACCCAGTACTTC
few	NA	TRBJ1-3	TRBV19	CARGGSGPGNTIYF	TGTGCCAGAGGAGGTAGCGGGCCTGGAAACACCATATATTTT
NA	NA	TRBJ1-1	TRBV20-1	CSAVDRNTEAFF	TGCAGTGCCGTCGACAGAAACACTGAAGCTTTCTTT